The present T cell receptor (beta chain) was sequenced within a study of PD-L1 blockade in urothelial cancer. Libraries were prepared by immunoSEQ multiplex PCR; TCRdb keeps only in-frame clonotypes and omits some of them. Of over 75,000 clones in the sample, about 85% were seen once. The time point denotes: pretreatment peripheral blood. CDR3 length: 13 amino acids. CDR1 MNHEY and CDR2 SMNVEV come from the germline V gene (reference sequence). The V gene lost 6 bases and the J gene lost 5 bases, with 13 bases spanning the gap. This specimen consisted of PBMCs, obtained around atezolizumab (anti-PD-L1) treatment. The chain links TRBV27 to TRBJ1-2, with D possibly being TRBD1 (6 bases). This TCR came from a man in his fifties or sixties with urothelial cancer. CDR3 nucleotide sequence: TGTGCCAGCAGAGCCGGACAGTTTTATGGCTACACCTTC. Translated: CASRAGQFYGYTF.